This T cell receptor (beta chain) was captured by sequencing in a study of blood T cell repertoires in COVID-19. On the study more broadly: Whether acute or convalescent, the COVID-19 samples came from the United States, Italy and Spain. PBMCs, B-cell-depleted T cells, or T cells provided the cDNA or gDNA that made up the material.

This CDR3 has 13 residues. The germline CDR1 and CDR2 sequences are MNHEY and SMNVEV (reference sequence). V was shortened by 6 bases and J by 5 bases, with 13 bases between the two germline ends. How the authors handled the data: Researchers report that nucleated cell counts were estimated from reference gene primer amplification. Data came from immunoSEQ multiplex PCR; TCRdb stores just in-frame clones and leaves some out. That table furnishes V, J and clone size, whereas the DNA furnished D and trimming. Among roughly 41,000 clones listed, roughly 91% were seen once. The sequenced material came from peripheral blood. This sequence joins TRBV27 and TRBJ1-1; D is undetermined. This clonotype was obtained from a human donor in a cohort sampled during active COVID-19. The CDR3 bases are TGTGCCAGCAGCTTCACTGGGGAGACTGAAGCTTTCTTT. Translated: CASSFTGETEAFF.